Shown below are 19 T cell receptor beta chains from a single sample sequenced in a study of beta chain features in type 1 diabetes. Expressed TCRB transcripts were sequenced because the entire RNA isolate underwent reverse transcription. The method was immunoSEQ multiplex PCR; TCRdb's version includes in-frame clones alone and lacks a portion of them. The sample includes some 240,000 clones, about a tenth of them seen just once. What was sequenced was central memory CD4+ T cells from blood. The receptors come from a man between 18 and 29 years old in good health.

The V gene is TRBV15, the J gene TRBJ2-1; D is possibly TRBD2 (6 bases). CDR3 length: 15 residues. The germline gives CDR1 LNHNV, CDR2 YYDKDF (reference sequence). Trimming left V 0 bases short and J 4 bases short, with 10 bases between. The CDR3 here is CATSRDGTPYNEQFF. For the CDR3, the DNA is TGTGCCACCAGCAGAGACGGGACTCCTTACAATGAGCAGTTCTTC.

This clone was counted between two and nine times. The rearrangement uses TRBV6-6 and TRBJ2-7; a possible D gene is TRBD2 (5 bases). This CDR3 contains 14 residues. CDR1 and CDR2 from the germline V gene are MNHNY and SVGAGI (reference sequence). The V end lost 2 bases, the J end lost 0 bases, and 8 bases lay between the germline ends. The CDR3 coding sequence is TGTGCCAGCAGTTACGGAACTAGCTCCTACGAGCAGTACTTC. Translated, it gives CASSYGTSSYEQYF.

This clone was observed many times. This sequence joins TRBV30 and TRBJ2-1, with no clear D. CDR3 length: 14 amino acids. CDR1 is GTSNPN, CDR2 SVGIG, per germline (reference sequence). The V end lost 0 bases, the J end lost 6 bases, and 12 bases lay between the germline ends. In DNA form, the CDR3 reads TGTGCCTGGAGTGTAAACCGGAAGGGCAATGAGCAGTTCTTC. Its translation: CAWSVNRKGNEQFF.

This clone was counted between two and nine times. This chain joins TRBV25-1 and TRBJ2-7; 11 positions agree with TRBD2. Germline V gene lookup returns CDR1 MGHDK and CDR2 SYGVNS. The J segment lost 4 bases and the V segment lost 9 bases, leaving 5 bases of the junction unmatched. This CDR3 contains 13 residues. The CDR3, as DNA: TGTGCCAGGGGGGTAGCGGGAGGGTACGAGCAGTACTTC. The encoded protein is CARGVAGGYEQYF.

In its sample, this clone was seen a few times. This chain links TRBV29-1 with TRBJ1-5; perhaps TRBD1 as D (5 bases). The V gene's germline CDR1 is SQVTM and CDR2 ANQGSEA. The V gene lost 4 bases and the J gene lost 3 bases, with 10 bases spanning the gap. The CDR3 is made up of 13 amino acids. In DNA form, the CDR3 reads TGCAGCGTTGCCGGGGCGACCAATCAGCCCCAGCATTTT. Translated, it gives CSVAGATNQPQHF.

This chain uses TRBV6-5 with TRBJ2-7, with 7 bases aligning to TRBD1. CDR1 is MNHEY, CDR2 SVGAGI, per germline. J lost 8 bases, V lost 2 bases, and 6 bases had no gene match. The CDR3 extends over 13 amino acids. CDR3 sequence: CASSYGTANKQYF. In DNA form, the CDR3 reads TGTGCCAGCAGTTACGGGACAGCTAACAAGCAGTACTTC.

This clone was seen more than once but under ten times. Distinct nucleotide sequences in the sample also encode this CDR3. V is TRBV21-1 and J is TRBJ2-5; the tabulated D call, TRBD2, remains unverified against the DNA. TRBV21-1 corresponds to a pseudogene. The CDR3 has 16 residues. The CDR3 region has the DNA TGTGCCAGCTTTCAATCGGCGGGAGGCCCTCAAGAGACCCAGTACTTC. It is translated as CASFQSAGGPQETQYF.

The CDR3 here is CAWRGGKGEQFF. The DNA of the CDR3 is TGTGCCTGGAGGGGGGGGAAGGGTGAGCAGTTCTTC. The V gene is TRBV30, the J gene TRBJ2-1; TRBD2 agrees at 7 bases. The length of the CDR3 is 12 residues. After removal of 3 bases from V and 9 bases from J, the junction contained 5 bases not matched to a gene. Germline lookup yields CDR1 GTSNPN and CDR2 SVGIG (reference sequence).

The CDR3 reads CASSQEGYGPQYF. CDR3 in DNA: TGCGCCAGCAGCCAAGAAGGGTATGGGCCGCAGTATTTT. V is TRBV4-1 and J is TRBJ2-3; no clear D gene. The CDR3 is made up of 13 amino acids. V lost 0 bases, J lost 10 bases, and 11 bases lay in between. CDR1 MGHRA and CDR2 YSYEKL come from the germline V gene.

The sample holds a few counts of this clone. The V gene is TRBV4-3, the J gene TRBJ2-1; D not resolved. Germline V gene data show CDR1 as LGHNA and CDR2 as YSLEER. Trimming removed 4 bases from V and 6 bases from J, with 10 bases in between. CDR3 length equals 13 residues. The CDR3 is CASSLGPGNEQFF. The DNA for the CDR3 is TGCGCCAGCAGCCTCGGTCCCGGCAATGAGCAGTTCTTC.

Only a few counts were recorded for this clone. CDR3 nucleotide sequence: TGTGCCAGCTCACTGGGACAGGGGGGCACTGAAGCTTTCTTT. Its translation is CASSLGQGGTEAFF. This chain joins TRBV18 and TRBJ1-1, with TRBD1 identical over 11 bases. From germline, CDR1 is KGHSH and CDR2 LQKENI. J lost 4 bases, V lost 4 bases, and 2 bases had no gene match. The length of the CDR3 is 14 residues.

J is TRBJ2-1 and V is TRBV2; no firm D call. CDR3 length: 10 residues. CDR1 and CDR2 (germline): SNHLY, FYNNEI. V shed 6 bases and J shed 9 bases, with 6 bases lying between them. CDR3 DNA: TGTGCCAGCAGATCCAGTGAGCAGTTCTTC. Protein sequence: CASRSSEQFF.

This clone was seen only a few times. The CDR3 spells CASSEAPSSYEQYF. The CDR3 DNA sequence: TGTGCCAGCAGTGAAGCGCCGTCCTCCTACGAGCAGTACTTC. V and J are TRBV6-1 and TRBJ2-7, with D uncertain. This CDR3 region has 14 residues. The V gene's germline CDR1 is MNHNS and CDR2 SASEGT. The ends were cut back, 0 bases at V and 0 bases at J, with 6 bases in the middle.

In its sample, this clone was seen a few times. This same CDR3 is encoded by further DNA sequences in the sample. The genes are TRBV15 and TRBJ2-5, with D maybe TRBD1 (5 bases). This CDR3 is 13 amino acids long. Trimming took off 0 bases at V and 5 bases at J, with 7 bases between the two ends. Germline CDR1 reads LNHNV; CDR2 reads YYDKDF (reference sequence). DNA for the CDR3: TGTGCCACCAGCAGAGATTCAGGGGAGACCCAGTACTTC. Translated, it gives CATSRDSGETQYF.

The chain couples TRBV5-1 to TRBJ2-1; D is unclear. Trimming cost V 0 bases and J 6 bases, with 7 bases left between them. The CDR3 loop spans 13 amino acids. Germline V gene data show CDR1 as SGHRS and CDR2 as YFSETQ. CDR3 sequence: CASSLVLSNEQFF. CDR3 in DNA: TGCGCCAGCAGCTTGGTACTATCCAATGAGCAGTTCTTC.

This clone has at least ten counts. This chain uses TRBV10-3 with TRBJ2-5; D is undetermined. This CDR3 is built from 13 residues. Trimming stripped 4 bases from V and 4 bases from J, with 10 bases between. Germline CDR1 and CDR2: ENHRY and SYGVKD. The CDR3 here is CAISAEIRETQYF. CDR3 DNA sequence: TGTGCCATCAGTGCGGAGATCCGAGAGACCCAGTACTTC.

This clone was observed a handful of times. This chain joins TRBV7-9 and TRBJ2-3, with 8 bases that match TRBD1. Germline CDR1 and CDR2: SEHNR and FQNEAQ (reference sequence). This CDR3 spans 15 amino acids. Trimming at V came to 5 bases and at J to 6 bases, leaving 10 bases not matched to a gene. DNA for the CDR3: TGTGCCAGCAGCCTGTTGACAGGGGCGCGTGATACGCAGTATTTT. It codes for CASSLLTGARDTQYF.

V is TRBV4-2 and J is TRBJ2-7; D may be TRBD2 (6 bases). This CDR3 is built from 16 residues. Germline V gene lookup returns CDR1 LGHNA and CDR2 YNFKEQ. V lost 1 base and J 0 bases, leaving 13 bases between the germline ends. In nucleotides, the CDR3 is TGTGCCAGCAGCCAAGTTACGGGGACTCTCTCCTACGAGCAGTACTTC. It translates to CASSQVTGTLSYEQYF.

The rearrangement uses TRBV2 and TRBJ1-2; no clear D gene. The CDR3 is made up of 13 amino acids. V lost 4 bases and J lost 0, with 6 bases in between. Germline V gene lookup returns CDR1 SNHLY and CDR2 FYNNEI. Here the CDR3 reads CASSGASNYGYTF. Here the CDR3 DNA reads TGTGCCAGCAGTGGAGCCTCTAACTATGGCTACACCTTC.